A single sample is the source of the 19 T cell receptor beta chains below, sequenced in a study of shared clonotypes between healthy human individuals. CD45RO-negative, CCR7-positively selected cells formed the naive CD8 fraction, excluding terminally differentiated effector memory CD45RA+ cells. Profiling relied on immunoSEQ multiplex PCR, and the TCRdb table lists in-frame clones only, not all of them. The sample holds about 2.1 million clones, about 94% seen once. The material sequenced was naive CD8+ T cells from PBMCs. The receptors were sampled from a man between 18 and 35 years old in good health. Some clones in this sample may be carry-over from other donors' samples.

The J gene is TRBJ1-4, the V gene TRBV19; tentatively, D is TRBD1 (6 bases). Trimming left V 3 bases short and J 7 bases short, with 18 bases between. This CDR3 has 16 residues. CDR1 is LNHDA, CDR2 SQIVND, per germline (reference sequence). CDR3 in DNA: TGTGCCAGTAGTATCCGCCCCAGGGGCCCCATTGAAAAACTGTTTTTT. The encoded protein is CASSIRPRGPIEKLFF. The variable domain in full, completed from reference TRBV19 and TRBJ1-4, reads DGGITQSPKYLFRKEGQNVTLSCEQNLNHDAMYWYRQDPGQGLRLIYYSQIVNDFQKGDIAEGYSVSREKKESFPLTVTSAQKNPTAFYLCASSIRPRGPIEKLFFGSGTQLSVL.

In regard to this clone: The sample has other DNA sequences that encode this CDR3 too. The chain employs TRBV6-5 and TRBJ2-7; D is undetermined. The CDR3 length is 14 residues. CDR1 MNHEY and CDR2 SVGAGI come from the germline V gene. V lost 3 bases to trimming and J lost 3 bases, with 12 bases between them. The CDR3 reads CASSYRDTDYEQYF. Written as DNA, the CDR3 is TGTGCCAGCAGTTATAGGGATACTGACTACGAGCAGTACTTC.

The chain has TRBV19 and TRBJ2-2; 11 nucleotides agree with TRBD2. V shed 0 bases and J 1 base; nucleotides not matched to a gene: 4. The CDR3 consists of 18 residues. CDR1 is LNHDA, CDR2 SQIVND, per germline (reference sequence). In nucleotides, the CDR3 is TGTGCCAGTAGTATAGATCTTCTAGCGGGAGGGAACACCGGGGAGCTGTTTTTT. This gives the protein CASSIDLLAGGNTGELFF.

Concerning this clone itself: Other DNA sequences of this sample code for an identical CDR3. The CDR3 nucleotides are TGTGCCAGTAGTAGTAGCGGCTACAATGAGCAGTTCTTC. This gives the protein CASSSSGYNEQFF. This chain joins TRBV19 and TRBJ2-1, with D perhaps matching TRBD2 (6 bases). CDR3 length: 13 amino acids. Trimming left V 4 bases short and J 3 bases short, with 7 bases between. CDR1 is LNHDA, CDR2 SQIVND, per germline (reference sequence).

This chain connects TRBV7-9 to TRBJ2-5, with TRBD2 matching 14 bases. The germline V gene has CDR1 SEHNR and CDR2 FQNEAQ (reference sequence). V was pared by 3 bases and J by 4 bases, with 1 base of the junction left unmatched. The CDR3 has 15 amino acids. The CDR3 bases are TGTGCCAGCAGCTTTGGACTAGCGGGAGGAGAGACCCAGTACTTC. Translation gives CASSFGLAGGETQYF. Full variable domain (outside the CDR3, taken from reference TRBV7-9 and TRBJ2-5): DTGVSQNPRHKITKRGQNVTFRCDPISEHNRLYWYRQTLGQGPEFLTYFQNEAQLEKSRLLSDRFSAERPKGSFSTLEIQRTEQGDSAMYLCASSFGLAGGETQYFGPGTRLLVL.

V usage is TRBV5-1 and J usage is TRBJ2-7; no clear D gene. CDR1 is SGHRS, CDR2 YFSETQ, per germline. Between the trimmed V and J ends, which lost 1 base and 1 base, there was a span of 12 bases. The CDR3 has 15 residues. This chain's CDR3 is CASSLYMDPSYEQYF. Written as DNA, the CDR3 is TGCGCCAGCAGCTTGTACATGGATCCGTCCTACGAGCAGTACTTC.

The J gene is TRBJ2-5, the V gene TRBV2; no clear D. Trimming shortened V by 8 bases and J by 3 bases, and 25 bases separated the two germline ends. This CDR3 spans 17 amino acids. From germline, CDR1 is SNHLY and CDR2 FYNNEI. In DNA form, the CDR3 reads TGTGCCAGCTTGGGCCCCACGGGTGGGCGGTCGGAAGAGACCCAGTACTTC. It encodes CASLGPTGGRSEETQYF. Complete variable domain (other parts from reference TRBV2 and TRBJ2-5): EPEVTQTPSHQVTQMGQEVILRCVPISNHLYFYWYRQILGQKVEFLVSFYNNEISEKSEIFDDQFSVERPDGSNFTLKIRSTKLEDSAMYFCASLGPTGGRSEETQYFGPGTRLLVL.

This clone occurred a few times. The chain uses TRBV30 and TRBJ1-1; D not certain. Germline V gene sequence: CDR1 GTSNPN, CDR2 SVGIG (reference sequence). The CDR3 runs to 13 residues. V gave up 5 bases and J gave up 2 bases, with 12 bases separating them. The CDR3 DNA reads as TGTGCCTGGCAGCACCCGGTTAACACTGAAGCTTTCTTT. Its translation: CAWQHPVNTEAFF. Full variable domain (remainder filled in from reference TRBV30 and TRBJ1-1): SQTIHQWPATLVQPVGSPLSLECTVEGTSNPNLYWYRQAAGRGLQLLFYSVGIGQISSEVPQNLSASRPQDRQFILSSKKLLLSDSGFYLCAWQHPVNTEAFFGQGTRLTVV.

V gene TRBV1 combines with J gene TRBJ2-1; the D call TRBD2 from the table was never checked on the DNA. TRBV1 is marked as a pseudogene. CDR3 length equals 16 residues. The CDR3, as DNA: TGCACCAGCAGCCAAGTCGAGACTAGCGTCTTAAATGAGCAGTTCTTC. This translates into CTSSQVETSVLNEQFF.

This clone was counted once. V is TRBV10-3 and J is TRBJ2-7; D unclear. Per germline, CDR1 ENHRY and CDR2 SYGVKD. The CDR3 runs to 13 residues. Trimming cost V 6 bases and J 6 bases, with 15 bases left between them. CDR3 residues: CAIRKDGTGEQYF. CDR3 bases: TGTGCCATCAGGAAGGACGGTACCGGCGAGCAGTACTTC.

The V and J genes are TRBV11-2 and TRBJ2-7, with a tentative D call TRBD2 (6 bases). CDR1 SGHAT and CDR2 FQNNGV come from the germline V gene. The V and J ends lost 6 bases and 1 base respectively, with 16 bases between them. The CDR3 extends over 15 amino acids. CDR3 sequence: CASRRGGQVSYEQYF. The CDR3 region has the DNA TGTGCCAGCAGAAGAGGAGGGCAGGTGTCCTACGAGCAGTACTTC.

The V gene is TRBV5-6, the J gene TRBJ2-3; D gene uncertain. The germline CDR1 and CDR2 sequences are SGHDT and YYEEEE. The CDR3 has 13 residues. The V gene lost 1 base and the J gene lost 6 bases, with 9 bases spanning the gap. The CDR3 region has the DNA TGTGCCAGCAGCTTGTCAACTGCGGATACGCAGTATTTT. Translating gives CASSLSTADTQYF.

The J gene is TRBJ2-2, the V gene TRBV6-1; D may be TRBD2 (6 bases). V lost 7 bases and J 7 bases, leaving 13 bases between the germline ends. The CDR3 consists of 13 residues. The germline V gene has CDR1 MNHNS and CDR2 SASEGT. For the CDR3, the DNA is TGTGCCAGCATTGGGCGGGGAGTCGGGGAGCTGTTTTTT. Translated: CASIGRGVGELFF.

The V gene is TRBV5-6, the J gene TRBJ2-5; D gene uncertain. CDR1 is SGHDT and CDR2 is YYEEEE in the germline V gene. There are 12 residues in the CDR3. Trimming cost V 0 bases and J 6 bases, with 6 bases left between them. CDR3 residues: CASSLGGKTQYF. CDR3 in DNA: TGTGCCAGCAGCTTGGGTGGGAAGACCCAGTACTTC.

This clone was counted once. J is TRBJ2-5 and V is TRBV7-2; TRBD1 matches 8 bases. Germline V gene sequence: CDR1 SGHTA, CDR2 FQGNSA. This CDR3 comprises 14 residues. Germline trimming cut 5 bases from V and 4 bases from J; bases unmatched to any gene: 6. The CDR3 DNA is TGTGCCAGCAGCACCGAACAGGGGGTAGAGACCCAGTACTTC. It specifies CASSTEQGVETQYF.

For this clone: Other DNA sequences in this specimen translate into the identical CDR3. This chain joins TRBV2 and TRBJ2-3; the match to TRBD2 covers 8 bases. Germline V gives CDR1 SNHLY, CDR2 FYNNEI. J gave up 2 bases and V 3 bases, and 4 bases lay outside the gene matches. The CDR3 runs 15 residues. The CDR3: CASSDRGGLTDTQYF. The DNA for the CDR3 is TGTGCCAGCAGTGACCGGGGGGGACTCACAGATACGCAGTATTTT.

This clone came up once. V and J are TRBV10-3 and TRBJ2-1; 7 bases agree with TRBD2. The CDR3 has 18 residues. CDR1 ENHRY and CDR2 SYGVKD come from the germline V gene. Germline trimming cut 10 bases from V and 0 bases from J; bases unmatched to any gene: 18. CDR3 in DNA: TGTGCCACCCTCCCCAGCGGGGATCCTCTAAGCTCCTACAATGAGCAGTTCTTC. Protein: CATLPSGDPLSSYNEQFF.

To note about this clone: This CDR3 fails to terminate in the conserved phenylalanine or tryptophan, so it likely reflects a read error. The limits of the CDR3 on the DNA are not certain, so only TCRdb's listed CDR3 is given. The gene calls are TRBV11-2 and TRBJ1-2. The CDR3 totals 11 residues, both ends included. Germline CDR1 reads SGHAT; CDR2 reads FQNNGV. The CDR3 is CASSLEVNRAG.

The rearrangement uses TRBV5-4 and TRBJ2-5, with D hard to call. This CDR3 contains 14 residues. Germline CDR1 SGHNT, CDR2 YYREEE (reference sequence). V lost 0 bases and J lost 5, with 11 bases in between. CDR3 DNA: TGTGCCAGCAGCTTGGGCAGGTTGTACGAGACCCAGTACTTC. This codes for CASSLGRLYETQYF.